This TCR beta chain was identified in a study of shared clonotypes between healthy human individuals. TCRdb's table, derived via immunoSEQ multiplex PCR, lists solely in-frame clones and lacks some. The table includes hundreds of thousands of clones, 70% to 80% detected once. Sequenced sample: PBMCs. The TCR was taken from a woman aged 40 to 55 in good health. Some clones in this sample may be carry-over from other donors' samples.

CDR3 protein: CASRWAMNTEAFF. The CDR3 DNA sequence: TGCGCCAGCAGGTGGGCCATGAACACTGAAGCTTTCTTT. V usage is TRBV5-1 and J usage is TRBJ1-1; D uncertain. The CDR3 is made up of 13 amino acids. Trimming shortened V by 5 bases and J by 0 bases, and 8 bases separated the two germline ends. CDR1 and CDR2 from the germline V gene are SGHRS and YFSETQ.